This is a list of T cell receptor beta chains from one sample in a study of tumor-infiltrating lymphocytes in primary liver carcinoma. TCRdb called the multiplex PCR reads again in MiXCR, with one record for every CDR3 protein. The repertoire includes around 80,000 distinct CDR3 sequences, roughly 69% of them detected once, and about 26% sits in the top ten. The sequenced sample consisted of tumor-adjacent normal liver tissue. The receptors derive from a man aged 35 to 55 with primary liver carcinoma and hepatitis B virus infection. Each CDR3 is given with its conserved first and last residue. A D gene is named only where the DNA matches it firmly. Size tells how often a clone was seen (once, few, many) or the class of an expanded clone, and some rows leave it out.

v_gene	j_gene	abundance	d_gene	CDR3nt	CDR3aa
TRBV11-2	TRBJ2-1	NA	TRBD2	TGTGCCAACAGCTATACTAGCGCCCATTTATACAACGAGCAATTCTTC	CANSYTSAHLYNEQFF
TRBV24-1	TRBJ2-1	NA	TRBD2	TGTGCCACCAGTGACCGCCGGCTAGCGGGAACCGATGGGCAGTTCTTC	CATSDRRLAGTDGQFF
TRBV2	TRBJ2-1	few	NA	TGTGCCAGCATCGTCAGGGGGGAAAATGAGCAGTTCTTC	CASIVRGENEQFF
TRBV6-1	TRBJ2-1	few	TRBD1	TGTGCCGGCAGTGAAGGGACAGGGGATGAGCAGTTCTTC	CAGSEGTGDEQFF
TRBV28	TRBJ2-1	NA	TRBD2	TGTGCCAGCAGTTGGGGCACTAGCGGTGGGCAGTTCTTC	CASSWGTSGGQFF
TRBV10-3	TRBJ1-6	NA	NA	TGTACCATCAGCGATCGGCAGGGAGATTCACCCCTCCACTTT	CTISDRQGDSPLHF
TRBV4-1	TRBJ2-7	NA	NA	TGCACCAGCAGCCGAGGGTTAGGGGCCTACCAGCAGTACTTC	CTSSRGLGAYQQYF
TRBV6-2/TRBV6-3	TRBJ2-2	NA	NA	TGTGCCAACAGTTACTCGGGGTCCCCCAGGGAGCTCTTTTTT	CANSYSGSPRELFF
TRBV6-1	TRBJ1-1	many	NA	TGTGCCAGCGAGGCCTCGGTTAGGGTGAACACTGAAGCTTTCTTT	CASEASVRVNTEAFF
TRBV12-3/TRBV12-4	TRBJ1-2	NA	TRBD1	TGTGCCAGCAATTCAGCAGGGACAGGGACCTATGGCTACACCTTC	CASNSAGTGTYGYTF
TRBV5-1	TRBJ1-6	many	NA	TGCGCCAGCAGCTTGTACGGGGGCAGTTCACCCCTCCACTTT	CASSLYGGSSPLHF
TRBV4-3	TRBJ1-4	NA	NA	TGCGCCAGCAGCCAACATGGTCGCACTGAGGTAAAACTGTTTTTT	CASSQHGRTEVKLFF
TRBV14	TRBJ2-1	NA	TRBD1	TGTGCCAGCGGCCGAGACAGGGGGGTCACAAAGTTCTTC	CASGRDRGVTKFF
TRBV6-5	TRBJ2-1	NA	NA	TGTGCCATCAGCCGCAGAGCCACCTACAATGAGCAGTTCTTC	CAISRRATYNEQFF
TRBV7-9	TRBJ2-1	many	NA	TGTGCCAGCAGCTTAGTGGGGCAGACATACAATGAGCAGTTCTTC	CASSLVGQTYNEQFF
TRBV5-1	TRBJ2-7	NA	NA	TGCGCCAGCAGCTCGGAGGGGGGAGGCGGGTCCGAATACGGATACGCGCAGTACTTC	CASSSEGGGGSEYGYAQYF
TRBV4-3	TRBJ2-3	many	TRBD2	TGCGCCAGCAGCCAAGATCTTCCCTCCGGGACTAGCGGGAGAACAGATACGCAGTATTTT	CASSQDLPSGTSGRTDTQYF
TRBV10-3	TRBJ2-7	NA	NA	TGTGCCATCGGTGAGCTTAGAGCTTCCTACGAGCAGTACTTC	CAIGELRASYEQYF
TRBV29-1	TRBJ2-1	once	NA	TGCAGCGCTACGGAGGCCGTAGATGAGCAGTTCTTC	CSATEAVDEQFF
TRBV12-3/TRBV12-4	TRBJ2-1	many	NA	TGTGCCAGCAGTTTATCAGGCTATTACAATGAGCAGTTCTTC	CASSLSGYYNEQFF
TRBV12-3/TRBV12-4	TRBJ2-1	few	TRBD2	TGTGCCAGCGAGAGGACTAGCGTTTATAATGAGCAGTTCTTC	CASERTSVYNEQFF
TRBV19	TRBJ2-1	NA	NA	TGTGCCAGTAATTTGCCAACCTTGAGCTCCTACAATGAGCAGTTCTTC	CASNLPTLSSYNEQFF
TRBV7-8	TRBJ2-5	many	NA	TGTGCCAGCAGCTTCCCCAGGGAAGAGACCCAGTACTTC	CASSFPREETQYF
TRBV30	TRBJ1-4	once	NA	TGTGTCTGGAGCAGGATAGGGGACGGTGAAAAACTGTTTTTT	CVWSRIGDGEKLFF
TRBV11-2	TRBJ2-3	NA	NA	TGTGCCAGCAGCTTAGCGAGGCTATCCTTGGGAAAAAAAGAGACCCAGTATTTT	CASSLARLSLGKKETQYF
TRBV25-1	TRBJ2-1	NA	NA	TGTGCCAGCAGTAGAAGAATCTACAATGAGCAGTTCTTC	CASSRRIYNEQFF
TRBV11-2	TRBJ2-2	NA	NA	TGTGCCACCAGCTTTCAGTACACCGGGGAGCTGTTGTTT	CATSFQYTGELLF
TRBV11-2	TRBJ2-1	NA	NA	TGTGTCAGTAGCTTAGCTGCAGGAGATGTCAATGAGCAGTTCTTC	CVSSLAAGDVNEQFF
TRBV4-1	TRBJ1-4	NA	NA	TGCGCCACCAGCCAAGAACGTACCGCCACAACTAATGAAAGACTGTCTTTT	CATSQERTATTNERLSF
TRBV11-2	TRBJ2-7	few	TRBD1	TGTGTCAGCAGCCCTAGCACAGGGGGCTCCTACGAGCAGTACTTC	CVSSPSTGGSYEQYF
TRBV12-3/TRBV12-4	TRBJ2-2	once	NA	TGTGCCAGCAGTCCGCGGACCGGGCTGCTGTTTTTT	CASSPRTGLLFF
TRBV7-8	TRBJ1-5	many	NA	TGTGCCAGCAGCATGGCATCCGATCAGCCCCAGCATTTT	CASSMASDQPQHF
TRBV11-2	TRBJ2-7	NA	NA	TGTACCAGCAGCTCCATGACAGATCCGGGCTACGAGCAGTACTTC	CTSSSMTDPGYEQYF
TRBV9	TRBJ2-7	NA	NA	TGTGCCAGCAGCGTAGATGGGGGAAACTCCTACGAGCAGTACTTC	CASSVDGGNSYEQYF
TRBV28	TRBJ2-7	NA	TRBD2	TGTGCCAGCAGTGCCCCAGCGGGAGTTTACGAGCAGTATTTC	CASSAPAGVYEQYF
TRBV6-5	TRBJ2-1	many	TRBD2	TGTGCCAGCAGTTACTCGACTAGCGGTCACAATGAGCAGTTCTTC	CASSYSTSGHNEQFF
TRBV6-1	TRBJ2-3	few	TRBD1	TGTGCCAGCAGTGATAGGGGGCCCACAGATACGCAGTGTTTT	CASSDRGPTDTQCF
TRBV12-3/TRBV12-4	TRBJ2-1	NA	TRBD2	TGTGCCAGAATGACTAGCGGGAGATATAATGAGCAGTTCTTC	CARMTSGRYNEQFF
TRBV29-1	TRBJ1-5	NA	NA	TGCATCGCCGGAGGGGGATCGAATCAGCCCCAGCATTTT	CIAGGGSNQPQHF
TRBV11-2	TRBJ2-7	few	TRBD2	TGTGCCAGCAGCTTAGATGGGCCTAGCGGGAGGTACGAGCAGCACTTC	CASSLDGPSGRYEQHF
TRBV29-1	TRBJ1-2	once	NA	TGCAGTCTGTGGGACCCGGGCCAGGACTATGGCTACACCTTC	CSLWDPGQDYGYTF
TRBV4-2	TRBJ2-7	NA	NA	TGTGCCAGCAGCCAAGCGGCTAGCAGGGCTTCCTACGGGCAGTACTTC	CASSQAASRASYGQYF
TRBV11-3	TRBJ1-2	large	NA	TGTGCCAGCAGCCCTGTGATAAAAATAAACTATGGCTACACCTTC	CASSPVIKINYGYTF
TRBV4-1	TRBJ2-2	NA	NA	TGCGCCAGCAGCCAAGAGGAGCGGAACACAGGGGAGCTGTTTTTT	CASSQEERNTGELFF
TRBV11-1	TRBJ2-4	few	TRBD2	TGTGCCAGCAGCCTTCCCGGGACTAGCGGGACCAAAACCATTCGTTACTTC	CASSLPGTSGTKTIRYF
TRBV11-2	TRBJ2-7	NA	TRBD2	TGTGCCAGCAGCTCGTATTGGGGGACTAGAAGCTACCAGTACTTC	CASSSYWGTRSYQYF
TRBV30	TRBJ1-4	NA	TRBD1	TGTGCCGTGGAGGGGGCGGGAAAAGAAAAACTGTTTTTT	CAVEGAGKEKLFF
TRBV11-2	TRBJ2-1	medium-sized	TRBD2	TGTGCCAGCAGCTTTAACAGGGGACTAGCGGGAGTCGGGGAGCAGTTCTTC	CASSFNRGLAGVGEQFF
TRBV10-2	TRBJ2-3	few	NA	TGCGCCAGCAGACACACAGATACGCAGTATTTT	CASRHTDTQYF
TRBV4-3	TRBJ1-5	NA	NA	TGCGCCAGCAACCAAGACTGGGGGGCCGGCAATCAGCCCCAGCATTTT	CASNQDWGAGNQPQHF
TRBV6-6	TRBJ1-2	many	NA	TGTGCCAGCACCGCGGGCGCCCTCTATGGCTACACCTTC	CASTAGALYGYTF